The TCR beta chain under discussion was sequenced for a study of cytomegalovirus exposure and HLA in healthy donors. For the study at large: Samples from HLA-typed donors yielded approximately 80 million unique TCRs in an early data release.

Points on this clone: The antigen remains undetermined.

Whole-study results and caveats: Earlier analysis found most TCR beta V segments productive about 90% or about 30% of the time. While the bulk of TCR sequences proved rare, some public TCRs turned up in many donors.

Use of 60 Vbeta and 13 Jbeta primers characterized the PCR. The repertoire was sequenced with immunoSEQ multiplex PCR; TCRdb's copy has only in-frame clones and lacks some. Seen here are around 200,000 clones, about 81% observed once, and the top ten hold roughly 6%. The CDR3 spans 14 residues. V lost 4 bases to trimming and J lost 3 bases; unmatched junction nucleotides: 3. Germline CDR1 and CDR2: MNHNS and SASEGT. The rearrangement joins TRBV6-1 to TRBJ2-3, with 8 bases fitting TRBD1. This receptor was obtained from a man aged 35-49 years in good health and CMV-seropositive. Sequencing was performed on PBMCs. CDR3 coding DNA: TGTGCCAGCAGTGTAGGACAGGGAACAGATACGCAGTATTTT. Translated: CASSVGQGTDTQYF.